This T cell receptor beta chain was obtained from a study of PD-1 blockade in classical Hodgkin lymphoma. Sequenced by immunoSEQ multiplex PCR; TCRdb stores in-frame clones only, minus some. The sample records more than 85,000 clones, roughly nine tenths being singletons. Study-level findings and limits: As was reported, newly diagnosed patients showed lower baseline TCR diversity than healthy donors did. What drove the repertoire differences, possibly disease activity or prior therapy, has not been defined. CD4+ but not CD8+ TCR diversity rose significantly by C4D1.

Remarks on this clone: As yet, its antigen is unknown.

The ends were cut back, 2 bases at V and 5 bases at J, with 4 bases in the middle. Germline assignment: CDR1 DFQATT and CDR2 SNEGSKA (reference sequence). CDR3 length: 11 amino acids. Time point noted: cycle 4 day 1 (C4D1), after less than 7 weeks of nivolumab. In every patient, relapse followed autologous stem cell transplantation, while exposure to brentuximab vedotin differed. Best response was recorded as complete response, partial response or progressive disease. The input for sequencing was peripheral blood mononuclear cells (PBMCs), taken before the fourth cycle of nivolumab. The receptor was derived from a human donor with classical Hodgkin lymphoma. This chain connects TRBV20-1 to TRBJ2-1; D gene ambiguous. The CDR3 here is CSARRDNEQFF. The CDR3 DNA sequence: TGCAGTGCTAGACGAGACAATGAGCAGTTCTTC.